The T cell receptor beta chain described here comes from a study of cytomegalovirus exposure and HLA in healthy donors. The PCR contained 60 Vbeta and 13 Jbeta primers. The repertoire was sequenced with immunoSEQ multiplex PCR; TCRdb's copy has only in-frame clones and lacks some. Among more than 95,000 clones listed, about four fifths were seen once. Points on this clone: Its antigen is not known.

Study-level findings and limits: Later work showed greater clonal expansion in HLA-associated TCR beta chains than in equally common others. Previous analysis showed most TCR beta V segments were productive about 90% or about 30% of the time.

CDR1 is SGHRS, CDR2 YFSETQ, per germline. Germline trimming cut 3 bases from V and 4 bases from J; bases unmatched to any gene: 11. This CDR3 comprises 16 residues. The sequenced sample consisted of PBMCs. The clonotype originates from a woman in her 70s in good health and CMV-seropositive. The rearrangement links TRBV5-1 to TRBJ2-7; 9 bases line up with TRBD1. CDR3 sequence reads: CASSSLTGGAIYEQYF. The CDR3 DNA sequence: TGCGCCAGCAGCTCCTTAACAGGGGGCGCGATATACGAGCAGTACTTC.